These T cell receptor beta chains were read from a single sample in a study of T cell responses to AZD1222 COVID-19 vaccine. TCRdb's table, derived via immunoSEQ multiplex PCR, lists solely in-frame clones and lacks some. The sample yields about 150,000 clones, about 92% seen once. Here the sequenced sample was peripheral blood, taken on day 0 of AZD1222 vaccination. The receptors derive from an adult in good health. CDR3s include the opening cysteine and the closing phenylalanine or tryptophan. The order of the fields is clone size, D gene, V gene, J gene, CDR3 DNA, CDR3 protein. D genes are given only for firm matches. Clone size appears in some rows only: once, few, many, or a class for an expanded clone.

size: once
D: NA
V: TRBV19
J: TRBJ2-1
DNA: TGTGCCAGTAGTTTAAACCGCAGGGGAGGAAGGTCCTACAATGAGCAGTTCTTC
CDR3: CASSLNRRGGRSYNEQFF

size: NA
D: NA
V: TRBV6-2/TRBV6-3
J: TRBJ1-2
DNA: TGTGCCAGCAGATACTCTCAGGGGCGCGATGGCTACACCTTC
CDR3: CASRYSQGRDGYTF

size: once
D: NA
V: TRBV7-9
J: TRBJ1-5
DNA: TGTGCCAGCAGCTTAGAGGGAAGTCAGCCCCAGCATTTT
CDR3: CASSLEGSQPQHF

size: NA
D: NA
V: TRBV5-1
J: TRBJ2-5
DNA: TGCGCCAGCAGCTTAATACCCTCCGAGACCCAGTACTTC
CDR3: CASSLIPSETQYF

size: few
D: NA
V: TRBV6-5
J: TRBJ1-3
DNA: TGTGCCAGCAGTTACGGGAGACTACCTGGAAACACCATATATTTT
CDR3: CASSYGRLPGNTIYF

size: NA
D: TRBD1
V: TRBV3-1/TRBV3-2
J: TRBJ1-2
DNA: TGTGCCAGCAGAGGGGGACAGGGAAGGTATGGCTACACCTTC
CDR3: CASRGGQGRYGYTF

size: NA
D: NA
V: TRBV3-1/TRBV3-2
J: TRBJ1-2
DNA: TGTGCCAGCAGCCCAGGGGACATTTATGGCTACACCTTC
CDR3: CASSPGDIYGYTF

size: NA
D: NA
V: TRBV4-1
J: TRBJ1-2
DNA: TGCGCCAGCAGCCAAGAATGGCGGTTTTATGGCTACACCTTC
CDR3: CASSQEWRFYGYTF

size: NA
D: TRBD1
V: TRBV12-3/TRBV12-4
J: TRBJ1-1
DNA: TGTGCCAGCACTCTAGGGGGCAGAAGCTTTGCTTTCTTT
CDR3: CASTLGGRSFAFF

size: NA
D: NA
V: TRBV7-2
J: TRBJ1-2
DNA: TGTGCCAGCAGCTCAGGGGTAACGGATAGCTACACCTTC
CDR3: CASSSGVTDSYTF

size: NA
D: TRBD1
V: TRBV7-2
J: TRBJ1-5
DNA: TGTGCCAGCAGCCCAGGGACAGCTGTAAGCAATCAGCCCCAGCATTTT
CDR3: CASSPGTAVSNQPQHF

size: NA
D: NA
V: TRBV30
J: TRBJ1-6
DNA: TGTGCCTGGAGTGTGTCCGGAGGCGCAAATTCACCCCTCCACTTT
CDR3: CAWSVSGGANSPLHF

size: NA
D: NA
V: TRBV12-5
J: TRBJ2-1
DNA: TGTGCTAGTGCCGATCGGAGTTTCTATGAGCAGTTCTTC
CDR3: CASADRSFYEQFF

size: NA
D: NA
V: TRBV30
J: TRBJ1-2
DNA: TGTGCCTGGAGCCAGACAGGAGTAAAAGATGGCTACACCTTC
CDR3: CAWSQTGVKDGYTF

size: once
D: NA
V: TRBV9
J: TRBJ1-5
DNA: TGTGCCAGCAGCGTAGGAGGGAGTAGCAATCAGCCCCAGCATTTT
CDR3: CASSVGGSSNQPQHF

size: NA
D: TRBD2
V: TRBV18
J: TRBJ2-3
DNA: TGTGCCAGCTCACCACCGTCCGGGGGGAGGAAAACAGATACGCAGTATTTT
CDR3: CASSPPSGGRKTDTQYF

size: NA
D: NA
V: TRBV6-5
J: TRBJ2-1
DNA: TGTGCCAGCAGTTCAACAGGGAATGAGCAGTTCTTC
CDR3: CASSSTGNEQFF

size: few
D: NA
V: TRBV4-2
J: TRBJ2-7
DNA: TGTGCCAGCAGCCAGCGGGACCCAGGCTACGAGCAGTACTTC
CDR3: CASSQRDPGYEQYF

size: NA
D: NA
V: TRBV28
J: TRBJ1-5
DNA: TGTGCCAGCAGTTTACCGGGGGCGGGTGCGGTGCCCCAGCATTTT
CDR3: CASSLPGAGAVPQHF

size: NA
D: NA
V: TRBV5-5
J: TRBJ2-7
DNA: TGTGCCAGCAGCTGGGGGACAAACTACGAGCAGTACTTC
CDR3: CASSWGTNYEQYF

size: NA
D: NA
V: TRBV20-1
J: TRBJ1-1
DNA: TGCAGTGCTAGTACAGGTCTAAACACTGAAGCTTTCTTT
CDR3: CSASTGLNTEAFF

size: few
D: NA
V: TRBV5-1
J: TRBJ2-7
DNA: TGCGCCAGCAGCTCCACAGGGTACCACGAGCAGTACTTC
CDR3: CASSSTGYHEQYF

size: NA
D: NA
V: TRBV2
J: TRBJ1-1
DNA: TGTGCCGGGGACGTTTTCACTGAAGCTTTCTTT
CDR3: CAGDVFTEAFF